This TCR beta chain was recovered during a study of vaccination and CD4 T cells after COVID-19. On the study more broadly: From HCoV-229E, HCoV-OC43, HCoV-NL63 and SARS-CoV-2, overlapping spike peptides were used to stimulate the cells.

Trimming stripped 0 bases from V and 9 bases from J, with 15 bases between. The CDR3 consists of 16 residues. The germline V gene has CDR1 SGHTA and CDR2 FQGNSA. The treatment is: roughly 10-day PBMC culture with coronavirus spike peptide pools or control peptides (ViraFEST assay). The study's findings and limits: Median SARS-CoV-2-reactive clonotype numbers went from around 20 to 38; this increase was not significant.

The Oncomine TCR Beta short-read assay was what sequenced the DNA obtained from cultured CD4+ T cells. TCRdb redid the calling of the PCR reads with MiXCR, one entry per CDR3 protein. Among 15,000 to 20,000 distinct CDR3 sequences, under 60% were seen once, and the ten largest hold roughly 8%. This clonotype was found a few times. Its antigen is not identified. This receptor was identified in a human donor who had recovered from COVID-19. Sequencing used CD4+ T cells from blood, cultured in vitro. This chain links TRBV7-2 with TRBJ1-6; no clear D. CDR3 protein: CASSLAWGGSTSPLHF. For the CDR3, the DNA is TGTGCCAGCAGCTTAGCGTGGGGAGGGTCCACTTCACCCCTCCACTTT. The full variable domain, with the rest looked up from reference TRBV7-2 and TRBJ1-6, is GAGVSQSPSNKVTEKGKDVELRCDPISGHTALYWYRQSLGQGLEFLIYFQGNSAPDKSGLPSDRFSAERTGGSVSTLTIQRTQQEDSAVYLCASSLAWGGSTSPLHFGNGTRLTVT.